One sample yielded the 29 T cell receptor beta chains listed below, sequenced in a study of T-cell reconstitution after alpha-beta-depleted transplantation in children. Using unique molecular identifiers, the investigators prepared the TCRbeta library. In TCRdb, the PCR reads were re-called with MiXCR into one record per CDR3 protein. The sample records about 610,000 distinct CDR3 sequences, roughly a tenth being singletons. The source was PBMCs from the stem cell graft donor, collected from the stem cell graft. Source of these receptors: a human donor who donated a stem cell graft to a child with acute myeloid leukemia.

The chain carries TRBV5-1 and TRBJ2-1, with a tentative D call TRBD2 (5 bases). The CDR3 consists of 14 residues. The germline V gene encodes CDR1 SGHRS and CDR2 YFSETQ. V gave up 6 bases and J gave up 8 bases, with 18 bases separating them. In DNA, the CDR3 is TGCGCCAGCACCCTGGCCTCACGGGGAGATGAGCAGTTCTTC. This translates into CASTLASRGDEQFF.

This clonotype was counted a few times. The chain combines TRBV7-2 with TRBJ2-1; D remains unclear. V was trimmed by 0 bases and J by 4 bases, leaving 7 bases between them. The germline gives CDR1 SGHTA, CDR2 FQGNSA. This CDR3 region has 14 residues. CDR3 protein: CASSLALLYNEQFF. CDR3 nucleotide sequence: TGTGCCAGCAGCTTAGCATTACTATACAATGAGCAGTTCTTC.

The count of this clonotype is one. CDR3 loop: CASSQVSEYTGELFF. The CDR3 bases are TGCGCCAGCAGCCAAGTTTCCGAGTATACCGGGGAGCTGTTTTTT. The chain combines TRBV4-3 with TRBJ2-2, with D unclear. The V gene lost 1 base and the J gene lost 5 bases, with 11 bases spanning the gap. The CDR3 is made up of 15 amino acids. From germline, CDR1 is LGHNA and CDR2 YSLEER.

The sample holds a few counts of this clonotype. This CDR3 is CASSFLGRGYGYTF. Written as DNA, the CDR3 is TGTGCCAGCAGCTTTTTGGGGAGAGGCTATGGCTACACCTTC. V usage is TRBV7-2 and J usage is TRBJ1-2; D is ambiguous. The V end was cut by 3 bases, the J end by 4 bases, with 12 bases between. The CDR3 totals 14 residues. The germline V gene has CDR1 SGHTA and CDR2 FQGNSA.

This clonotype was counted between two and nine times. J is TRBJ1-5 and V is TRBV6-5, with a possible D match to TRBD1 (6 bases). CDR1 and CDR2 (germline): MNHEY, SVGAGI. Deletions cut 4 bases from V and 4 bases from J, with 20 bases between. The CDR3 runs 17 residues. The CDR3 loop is CASSFYVSQGRNQPQHF. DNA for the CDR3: TGTGCCAGCAGTTTTTACGTCTCACAGGGCAGAAATCAGCCCCAGCATTTT.

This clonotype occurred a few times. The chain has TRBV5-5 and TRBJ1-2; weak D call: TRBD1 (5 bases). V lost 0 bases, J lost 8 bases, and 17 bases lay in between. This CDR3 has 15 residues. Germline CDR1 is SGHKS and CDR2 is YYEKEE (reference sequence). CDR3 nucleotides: TGTGCCAGCAGCTTGGACCCAGGGATCTCGAGAGGCTACACCTTC. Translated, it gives CASSLDPGISRGYTF. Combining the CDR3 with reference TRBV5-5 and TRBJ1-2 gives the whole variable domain DAGVTQSPTHLIKTRGQQVTLRCSPISGHKSVSWYQQVLGQGPQFIFQYYEKEERGRGNFPDRFSARQFPNYSSELNVNALLLGDSALYLCASSLDPGISRGYTFGSGTRLTVV.

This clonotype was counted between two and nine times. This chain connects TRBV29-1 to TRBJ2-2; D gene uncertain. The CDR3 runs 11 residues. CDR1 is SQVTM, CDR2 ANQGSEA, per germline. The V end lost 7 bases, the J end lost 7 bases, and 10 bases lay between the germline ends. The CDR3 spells CSARRDGELFF. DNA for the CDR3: TGCAGCGCTCGAAGGGACGGGGAGCTGTTTTTT.

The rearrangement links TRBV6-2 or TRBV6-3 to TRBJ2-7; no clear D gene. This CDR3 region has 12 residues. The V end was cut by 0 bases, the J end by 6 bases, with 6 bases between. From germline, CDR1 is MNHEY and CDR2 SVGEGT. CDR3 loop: CASSYSSPEQYF. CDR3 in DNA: TGTGCCAGCAGTTACTCTAGTCCCGAGCAGTACTTC.

CDR3: CATLRGGGANTGELFF. CDR3 nucleotides: TGTGCCACCCTCCGAGGGGGGGGAGCGAACACCGGGGAGCTGTTTTTT. The J gene is TRBJ2-2, the V gene TRBV12-3 or TRBV12-4; TRBD2 is a possible D gene (7 bases). The CDR3 spans 16 residues. The ends were cut back, 10 bases at V and 0 bases at J, with 18 bases in the middle.

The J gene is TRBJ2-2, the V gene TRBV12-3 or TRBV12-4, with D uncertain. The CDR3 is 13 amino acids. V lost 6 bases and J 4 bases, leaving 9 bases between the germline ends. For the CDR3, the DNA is TGTGCCAGCAGCGCTACTTTCACCGGGGAGCTGTTTTTT. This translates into CASSATFTGELFF.

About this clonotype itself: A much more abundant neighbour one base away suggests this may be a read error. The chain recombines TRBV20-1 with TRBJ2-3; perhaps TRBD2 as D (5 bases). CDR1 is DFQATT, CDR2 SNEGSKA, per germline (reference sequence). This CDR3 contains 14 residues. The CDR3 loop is CSARRPASTDRQYF. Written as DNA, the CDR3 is TGCAGTGCTAGGCGACCGGCTAGCACAGATAGGCAGTATTTT.

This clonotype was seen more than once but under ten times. As DNA, the CDR3 is TGCAGTGGGGGACTAGCGGGAGTAAGTGAGCAGTTCTTC. This sequence encodes CSGGLAGVSEQFF. The rearrangement joins TRBV20-1 to TRBJ2-1; TRBD2 aligns across 14 bases. Trimming at V came to 7 bases and at J to 9 bases, leaving 5 bases not matched to a gene. The CDR3 covers 13 residues. From germline, CDR1 is DFQATT and CDR2 SNEGSKA (reference sequence).

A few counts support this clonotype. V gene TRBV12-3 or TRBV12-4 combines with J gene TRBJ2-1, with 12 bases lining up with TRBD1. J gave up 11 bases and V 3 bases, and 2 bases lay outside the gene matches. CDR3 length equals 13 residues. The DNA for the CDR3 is TGTGCCAGCAGTTTGGGACAGGGGGCTAAGCAGTTCTTC. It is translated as CASSLGQGAKQFF.

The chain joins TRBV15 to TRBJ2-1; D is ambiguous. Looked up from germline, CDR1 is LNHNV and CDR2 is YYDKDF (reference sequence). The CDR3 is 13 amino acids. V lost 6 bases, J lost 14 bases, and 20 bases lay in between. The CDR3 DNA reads TGTGCCACCAGTTTATCGATGGGTTTACCTAAGTTCTTC. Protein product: CATSLSMGLPKFF.

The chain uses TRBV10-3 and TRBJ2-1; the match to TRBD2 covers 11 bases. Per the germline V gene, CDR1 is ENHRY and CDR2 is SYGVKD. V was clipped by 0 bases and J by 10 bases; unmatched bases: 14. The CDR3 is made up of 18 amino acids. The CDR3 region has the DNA TGTGCCATCAGTGAGTCGACGGGAGGGAGACTAGCGGGATGGGAGCAGTTCTTC. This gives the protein CAISESTGGRLAGWEQFF.

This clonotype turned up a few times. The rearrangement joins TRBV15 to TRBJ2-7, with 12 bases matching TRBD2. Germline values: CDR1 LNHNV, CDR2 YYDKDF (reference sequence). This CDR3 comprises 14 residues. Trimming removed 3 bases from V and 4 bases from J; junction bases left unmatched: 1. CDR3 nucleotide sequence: TGTGCCACCAGCAGGCTAGCGGGAGGGTACGAGCAGTACTTC. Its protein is CATSRLAGGYEQYF.

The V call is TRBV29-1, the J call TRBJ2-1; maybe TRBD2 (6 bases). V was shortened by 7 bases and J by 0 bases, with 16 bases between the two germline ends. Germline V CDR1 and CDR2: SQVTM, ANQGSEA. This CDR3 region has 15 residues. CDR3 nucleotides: TGCAGCGCCCGTCCGACGGGAGTCTCCTACAATGAGCAGTTCTTC. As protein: CSARPTGVSYNEQFF.

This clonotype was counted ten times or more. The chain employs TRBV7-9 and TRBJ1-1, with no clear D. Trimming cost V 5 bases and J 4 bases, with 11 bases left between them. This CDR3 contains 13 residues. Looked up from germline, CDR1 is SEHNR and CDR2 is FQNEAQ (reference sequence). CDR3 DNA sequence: TGTGCCAGCAGCGACGGGGAGGCCACTGAAGCTTTCTTT. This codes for CASSDGEATEAFF.

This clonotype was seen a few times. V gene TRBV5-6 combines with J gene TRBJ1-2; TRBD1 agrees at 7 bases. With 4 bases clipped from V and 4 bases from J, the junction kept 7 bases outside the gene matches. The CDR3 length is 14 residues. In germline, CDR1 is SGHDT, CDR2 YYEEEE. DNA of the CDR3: TGTGCCAGCAGCGTGGACAGGCAAACCTATGGCTACACCTTC. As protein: CASSVDRQTYGYTF.

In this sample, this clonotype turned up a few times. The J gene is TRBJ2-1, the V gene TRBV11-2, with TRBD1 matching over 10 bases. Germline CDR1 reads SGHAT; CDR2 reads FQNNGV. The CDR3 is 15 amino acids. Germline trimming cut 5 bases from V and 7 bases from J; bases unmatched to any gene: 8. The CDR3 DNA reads TGTGCCAGCAGCCCCTCCCGGGACAGGGGTAATGAGCAGTTCTTC. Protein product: CASSPSRDRGNEQFF.

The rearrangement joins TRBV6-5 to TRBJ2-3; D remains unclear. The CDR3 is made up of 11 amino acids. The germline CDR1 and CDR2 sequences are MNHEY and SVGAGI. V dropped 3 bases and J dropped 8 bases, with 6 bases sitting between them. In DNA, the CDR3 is TGTGCCAGCAGTTATCAGGCTACGCAGTATTTT. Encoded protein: CASSYQATQYF.

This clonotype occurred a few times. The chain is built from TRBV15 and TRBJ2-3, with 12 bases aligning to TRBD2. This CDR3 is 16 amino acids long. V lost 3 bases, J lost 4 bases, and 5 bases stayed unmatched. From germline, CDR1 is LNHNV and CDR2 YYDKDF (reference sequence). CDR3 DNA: TGTGCCACCAGCAGTGGACTAGCGGGAAGCTCAGATACGCAGTATTTT. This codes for CATSSGLAGSSDTQYF.

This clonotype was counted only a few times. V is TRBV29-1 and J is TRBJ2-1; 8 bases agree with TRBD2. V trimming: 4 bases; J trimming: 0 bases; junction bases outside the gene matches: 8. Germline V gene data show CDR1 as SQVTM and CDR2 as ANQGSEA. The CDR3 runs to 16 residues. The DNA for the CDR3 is TGCAGCGTTGCCAGCGGGAGAGGGAGCTCCTACAATGAGCAGTTCTTC. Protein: CSVASGRGSSYNEQFF.

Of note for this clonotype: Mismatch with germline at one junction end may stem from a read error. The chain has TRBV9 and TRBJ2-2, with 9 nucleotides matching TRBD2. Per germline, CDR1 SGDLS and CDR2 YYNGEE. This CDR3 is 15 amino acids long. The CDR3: CASSVTSGLSGGLFF. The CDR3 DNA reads TGTGCCAGCAGCGTGACTAGCGGTCTGTCCGGGGGGCTGTTTTTT.

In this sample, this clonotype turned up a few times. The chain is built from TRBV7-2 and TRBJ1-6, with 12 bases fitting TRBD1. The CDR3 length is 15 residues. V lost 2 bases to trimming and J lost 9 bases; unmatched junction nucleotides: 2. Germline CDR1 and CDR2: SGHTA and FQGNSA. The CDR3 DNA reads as TGTGCCAGCAGCTTACCGGGACAGGGGGCTTCACCCCTCCACTTT. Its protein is CASSLPGQGASPLHF.

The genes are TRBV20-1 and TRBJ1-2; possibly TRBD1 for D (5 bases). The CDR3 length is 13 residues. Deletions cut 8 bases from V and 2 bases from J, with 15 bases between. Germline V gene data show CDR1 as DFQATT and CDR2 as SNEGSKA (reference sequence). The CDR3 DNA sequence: TGCAGTACCCTCACGACAGAAAACTATGGCTACACCTTC. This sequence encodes CSTLTTENYGYTF.

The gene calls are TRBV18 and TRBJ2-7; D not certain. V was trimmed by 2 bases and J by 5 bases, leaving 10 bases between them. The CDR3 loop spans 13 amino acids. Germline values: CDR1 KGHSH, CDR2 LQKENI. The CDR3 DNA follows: TGTGCCAGCTCACCAGGCAGAGAGAACGAGCAGTACTTC. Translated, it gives CASSPGRENEQYF. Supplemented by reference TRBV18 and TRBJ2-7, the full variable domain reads NAGVMQNPRHLVRRRGQEARLRCSPMKGHSHVYWYRQLPEEGLKFMVYLQKENIIDESGMPKERFSAEFPKEGPSILRIQQVVRGDSAAYFCASSPGRENEQYFGPGTRLTVT.

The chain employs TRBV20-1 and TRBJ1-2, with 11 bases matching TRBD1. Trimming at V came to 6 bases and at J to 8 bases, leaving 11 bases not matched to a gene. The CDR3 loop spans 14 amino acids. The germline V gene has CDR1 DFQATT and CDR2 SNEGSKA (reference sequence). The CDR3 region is CSADLGTGGTGYTF. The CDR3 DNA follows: TGCAGTGCCGACCTCGGGACAGGGGGAACGGGCTACACCTTC.

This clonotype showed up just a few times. Here the CDR3 DNA reads TGTGCCAGCAGTTATCGGGGTCTAAACTATGGCTACACCTTC. Translating gives CASSYRGLNYGYTF. V gene TRBV6-5 combines with J gene TRBJ1-2, with D uncertain. Trimming stripped 3 bases from V and 2 bases from J, with 10 bases between. The CDR3 has 14 residues. Germline CDR1 and CDR2: MNHEY and SVGAGI.